Listed here are 26 T cell receptor beta chains from one sample, sequenced in a study of technical replicates of blood from a few donors. Clones were sequenced by immunoSEQ multiplex PCR, and TCRdb holds only the in-frame ones, with some missing. Of approximately 95,000 clones listed, 85% to 95% were seen once; the top ten hold around 0.3%. Sequencing was done on a sample of T cells isolated from PBMCs. The source is a human donor in good health.

This chain connects TRBV12-5 to TRBJ2-1; 8 bases agree with TRBD1. V was clipped by 2 bases and J by 7 bases; unmatched bases: 7. CDR3 length: 15 amino acids. Germline CDR1 and CDR2: LGHNT and FRNRAP. In nucleotides, the CDR3 is TGTGCTAGTGGTTTGATTCAGGGGGCTAGGAATGAGCAGTTCTTC. Translation gives CASGLIQGARNEQFF. Supplemented by reference TRBV12-5 and TRBJ2-1, the full variable domain reads DARVTQTPRHKVTEMGQEVTMRCQPILGHNTVFWYRQTMMQGLELLAYFRNRAPLDDSGMPKDRFSAEMPDATLATLKIQPSEPRDSAVYFCASGLIQGARNEQFFGPGTRLTVL.

The chain joins TRBV9 to TRBJ2-2, with 8 bases fitting TRBD2. Germline CDR1 SGDLS, CDR2 YYNGEE. V shed 2 bases, J shed 4 bases, and the junction held 4 bases outside the gene matches. The CDR3 covers 15 residues. As DNA, the CDR3 is TGTGCCAGCAGCGTTCAGCGGGAGTTCACCGGGGAGCTGTTTTTT. Translated, it gives CASSVQREFTGELFF.

This chain uses TRBV4-3 with TRBJ1-3; D might be TRBD1 (5 bases). Deletions cut 0 bases from V and 3 bases from J, with 15 bases between. CDR1 and CDR2 (germline): LGHNA, YSLEER. The CDR3 spans 17 residues. The CDR3 region is CASSQDLRGLSGNTIYF. As DNA, the CDR3 is TGCGCCAGCAGCCAAGATCTAAGGGGCTTAAGTGGAAACACCATATATTTT.

DNA for the CDR3: TGTGCCAGCAGTGAATCAGGGGGAAGGACTGAAGCTTTCTTT. As protein: CASSESGGRTEAFF. The gene calls are TRBV2 and TRBJ1-1; 7 bases align to TRBD1. The J segment lost 5 bases and the V segment lost 2 bases, leaving 5 bases of the junction unmatched. The CDR3 length is 14 residues. Germline V lookup: CDR1 SNHLY, CDR2 FYNNEI. Complete variable domain (other parts from reference TRBV2 and TRBJ1-1): EPEVTQTPSHQVTQMGQEVILRCVPISNHLYFYWYRQILGQKVEFLVSFYNNEISEKSEIFDDQFSVERPDGSNFTLKIRSTKLEDSAMYFCASSESGGRTEAFFGQGTRLTVV.

The V gene is TRBV10-3, the J gene TRBJ2-7, with TRBD2 matching over 9 bases. The germline gives CDR1 ENHRY, CDR2 SYGVKD. V was pared by 9 bases and J by 1 base, with 7 bases of the junction left unmatched. There are 14 residues in the CDR3. CDR3 in DNA: TGTGCCATAGATAGCGGGAGTGAATCCTACGAGCAGTACTTC. Encoded protein: CAIDSGSESYEQYF.

This clone was seen a single time. The CDR3 loop is CASSAGTSYYRSYEQYF. CDR3 in DNA: TGCGCCAGCAGTGCCGGGACTTCCTACTACCGCTCCTACGAGCAGTACTTC. V and J are TRBV5-1 and TRBJ2-7; a possible D gene is TRBD2 (6 bases). The CDR3 extends over 17 amino acids. Trimming took 5 bases from V and 0 from J, leaving 21 bases between them. CDR1 SGHRS and CDR2 YFSETQ come from the germline V gene. The variable domain in full, completed from reference TRBV5-1 and TRBJ2-7, reads KAGVTQTPRYLIKTRGQQVTLSCSPISGHRSVSWYQQTPGQGLQFLFEYFSETQRNKGNFPGRFSGRQFSNSRSEMNVSTLELGDSALYLCASSAGTSYYRSYEQYFGPGTRLTVT.

This chain connects TRBV27 to TRBJ2-3, with a weak D call TRBD1 (6 bases). The CDR3 covers 16 residues. V dropped 2 bases and J dropped 2 bases, with 14 bases sitting between them. Looked up from germline, CDR1 is MNHEY and CDR2 is SMNVEV (reference sequence). The CDR3 here is CASSLARQVITDTQYF. CDR3 in DNA: TGTGCCAGCAGTTTAGCCCGACAGGTTATCACAGATACGCAGTATTTT.

The chain couples TRBV6-4 to TRBJ1-1; 8 positions agree with TRBD1. Germline V gives CDR1 MRHNA, CDR2 SNTAGT. Germline trimming cut 6 bases from V and 0 bases from J; bases unmatched to any gene: 9. CDR3 size: 16 residues. CDR3 in amino acids: CASSGGQANMNTEAFF. The CDR3 DNA sequence: TGTGCCAGCAGCGGGGGACAGGCAAATATGAACACTGAAGCTTTCTTT.

The V call is TRBV11-2, the J call TRBJ1-1; D may be TRBD1 (5 bases). V was cut by 1 base and J by 11 bases, with 11 bases left in between. The CDR3 contains 12 residues. The germline gives CDR1 SGHAT, CDR2 FQNNGV. For the CDR3, the DNA is TGTGCCAGCAGCTTAGGGCAGGGTGTTGCTTTCTTT. It specifies CASSLGQGVAFF.

V is TRBV10-3 and J is TRBJ2-5; 10 bases agree with TRBD1. The CDR3 extends over 15 amino acids. Trimming cost V 0 bases and J 5 bases; bases outside gene matches: 3. Germline assignment: CDR1 ENHRY and CDR2 SYGVKD. This CDR3 reads CAISESQGQGETQYF. CDR3 coding DNA: TGTGCCATCAGTGAGTCTCAGGGACAGGGGGAGACCCAGTACTTC.

This clone is a singleton in its sample. The rearrangement joins TRBV5-4 to TRBJ2-1, with D possibly matching TRBD2 (6 bases). The CDR3 extends over 16 amino acids. The germline V gene has CDR1 SGHNT and CDR2 YYREEE (reference sequence). Trimming stripped 4 bases from V and 4 bases from J, with 18 bases between. CDR3 sequence (DNA): TGTGCCAGCAGCATGGGATCGGGAGATGAGTACAATGAGCAGTTCTTC. Translated: CASSMGSGDEYNEQFF.

The chain combines TRBV7-9 with TRBJ1-1, with D tentatively TRBD1 (6 bases). The V gene's germline CDR1 is SEHNR and CDR2 FQNEAQ (reference sequence). V lost 5 bases, J lost 1 base, and 14 bases lay in between. The CDR3 sequence is 15 residues long. For the CDR3, the DNA is TGTGCCAGCAGCCCGCGGACAGAAAAGAACACTGAAGCTTTCTTT. It codes for CASSPRTEKNTEAFF.

The chain is built from TRBV6-4 and TRBJ2-3, with 7 bases matching TRBD2. Losses at the gene ends were 2 bases for V and 5 bases for J; bases not matched to a gene: 4. Germline-derived CDR1 and CDR2 are MRHNA and SNTAGT. The CDR3 has 14 residues. The CDR3 loop is CASSDPREGDTQYF. The CDR3 bases are TGTGCCAGCAGTGACCCCAGGGAGGGAGATACGCAGTATTTT.

The chain carries TRBV11-2 and TRBJ2-2; the D gene is possibly TRBD2 (6 bases). With 1 base removed from V and 4 bases from J, the gap between germline ends came to 16 bases. The length of the CDR3 is 17 residues. Germline V gives CDR1 SGHAT, CDR2 FQNNGV. This CDR3 reads CASSLGWGSGGTGELFF. The DNA of the CDR3 is TGTGCCAGCAGCTTAGGCTGGGGATCCGGGGGCACCGGGGAGCTGTTTTTT.

The rearrangement uses TRBV14 and TRBJ2-2; TRBD1 agrees at 9 bases. Germline V CDR1 and CDR2: SGHDN, FVKESK. The junction had 4 bases not matched to a gene; V was cut back by 2 bases and J by 0 bases. The CDR3 has 17 residues. The CDR3 bases are TGTGCCAGCAGCCAATACCGGACAGGGGCGAACACCGGGGAGCTGTTTTTT. It codes for CASSQYRTGANTGELFF.

The CDR3 nucleotides are TGTGCCAGCAGCGAAAACAGGGATACTAGCACAGATACGCAGTATTTT. It yields the protein CASSENRDTSTDTQYF. The gene calls are TRBV9 and TRBJ2-3, with D possibly being TRBD1 (6 bases). In germline, CDR1 is SGDLS, CDR2 YYNGEE. CDR3 length: 16 residues. Trimming cost V 3 bases and J 0 bases, with 14 bases left between them.

V gene TRBV27 combines with J gene TRBJ2-7, with 11 bases fitting TRBD2. The CDR3 sequence is 16 residues long. Germline CDR1 reads MNHEY; CDR2 reads SMNVEV (reference sequence). With 5 bases clipped from V and 4 bases from J, the junction kept 10 bases outside the gene matches. CDR3 DNA: TGTGCCAGCAGTCCCAACAGACTAGCGGGAACGTACGAGCAGTACTTC. Protein: CASSPNRLAGTYEQYF.

This clone showed up just once. The chain joins TRBV28 to TRBJ1-2; 8 bases align to TRBD1. The CDR3 spans 15 residues. Germline V gives CDR1 MDHEN, CDR2 SYDVKM. Trimming at V came to 5 bases and at J to 5 bases, leaving 10 bases not matched to a gene. CDR3 amino acids: CASSTRDRRYYGYTF. The CDR3 DNA follows: TGTGCCAGCAGTACTCGGGACAGGCGCTATTATGGCTACACCTTC.

The V and J genes are TRBV4-3 and TRBJ2-3; the D is unclear. The V end was cut by 0 bases, the J end by 3 bases, with 16 bases between. Germline values: CDR1 LGHNA, CDR2 YSLEER. This CDR3 is 17 amino acids long. The CDR3 bases are TGCGCCAGCAGCCAAGATGTGGCTAGTTCCTTGACAGATACGCAGTATTTT. Its protein product is CASSQDVASSLTDTQYF.

The chain joins TRBV6-5 to TRBJ2-7; tentatively, D is TRBD2 (5 bases). V was pared by 11 bases and J by 5 bases, with 13 bases between. The CDR3 consists of 11 residues. Germline CDR1 MNHEY, CDR2 SVGAGI. CDR3: CAGGRLDEQYF. CDR3 coding DNA: TGTGCCGGTGGGAGACTCGACGAGCAGTACTTC.

The V and J genes are TRBV30 and TRBJ2-7, with D perhaps matching TRBD1 (5 bases). The germline V gene encodes CDR1 GTSNPN and CDR2 SVGIG (reference sequence). Trimming took 0 bases from V and 3 from J, leaving 12 bases between them. The length of the CDR3 is 14 residues. Here the CDR3 DNA reads TGTGCCTGGAGTGTAGGCAGGGATGGCTACGAGCAGTACTTC. Translated: CAWSVGRDGYEQYF.

The chain employs TRBV4-1 and TRBJ2-3; 11 positions match TRBD2. Germline CDR1 MGHRA, CDR2 YSYEKL. Unmatched junction bases numbered 6, after V lost 2 bases and J lost 2 bases. This CDR3 comprises 17 residues. The CDR3 coding sequence is TGCGCCAGCAGCCAATTAGCGGGAGGGCCCTCCACAGATACGCAGTATTTT. Translated: CASSQLAGGPSTDTQYF.

The rearrangement links TRBV19 to TRBJ1-2; 10 positions agree with TRBD1. CDR1 LNHDA and CDR2 SQIVND come from the germline V gene (reference sequence). V trimming: 5 bases; J trimming: 2 bases; junction bases outside the gene matches: 8. The CDR3 is 16 amino acids. CDR3: CASSSFTGQGNYGYTF. The CDR3, as DNA: TGTGCCAGTAGTTCCTTCACGGGACAGGGGAACTATGGCTACACCTTC. Combining the CDR3 with reference TRBV19 and TRBJ1-2 gives the whole variable domain DGGITQSPKYLFRKEGQNVTLSCEQNLNHDAMYWYRQDPGQGLRLIYYSQIVNDFQKGDIAEGYSVSREKKESFPLTVTSAQKNPTAFYLCASSSFTGQGNYGYTFGSGTRLTVV.

V usage is TRBV6-5 and J usage is TRBJ2-6; no clear D. The CDR3 has 15 amino acids. V lost 2 bases, J lost 0 bases, and 5 bases lay in between. From germline, CDR1 is MNHEY and CDR2 SVGAGI. The DNA of the CDR3 is TGTGCCAGCAGTTACATGAGCTCTGGGGCCAACGTCCTGACTTTC. Translated: CASSYMSSGANVLTF.

The CDR3 region has the DNA TGTGCCAGCAGCCCCACTAGTAACTACGAGCAGTACTTC. Its translation: CASSPTSNYEQYF. This chain uses TRBV9 with TRBJ2-7; a possible D gene is TRBD2 (5 bases). The CDR3 sequence is 13 residues long. With 4 bases removed from V and 3 bases from J, the gap between germline ends came to 11 bases. Germline-derived CDR1 and CDR2 are SGDLS and YYNGEE.

The V gene is TRBV19, the J gene TRBJ2-1; 9 bases match TRBD1. This CDR3 region has 14 residues. V trimming: 5 bases; J trimming: 9 bases; junction bases outside the gene matches: 8. Germline lookup yields CDR1 LNHDA and CDR2 SQIVND (reference sequence). The chain's CDR3 is CASSSGQGYGEQFF. The CDR3 DNA follows: TGTGCCAGTAGTTCGGGACAGGGATACGGTGAGCAGTTCTTC.